The clone carrying this T cell receptor (beta chain) was seen once. Its cognate antigen is unknown. V was clipped by 11 bases and J by 1 base; unmatched bases: 6. The CDR3 covers 14 residues. CDR1 is LNHDA, CDR2 SQIVND, per germline (reference sequence). The data were obtained in a study of shared clonotypes between healthy human individuals. Regarding the study as a whole: The generation probabilities recorded for non-shared clonotypes fell below those of clonotypes shared by all four donors.

Authors' data handling: From ImmunoSEQ came sequences covering only the junction and carrying no quality scores, so filtering differed. Profiling relied on immunoSEQ multiplex PCR, and the TCRdb table lists in-frame clones only, not all of them. V and J calls and clone size are those listed in that table; D and trimming were worked out from the DNA. The table shows about 1.5 million clones, with 95% to 99% occurring only once. Sequences were obtained from naive CD4+ T cells sorted from blood. The sample's subset: CD45RA+ positively selected. The TCR sequence derives from a man aged 25 to 40 in good health. The rearrangement uses TRBV19 and TRBJ1-3; TRBD1 aligns across 9 bases. CDR3 region: CAVVDRGSGNTIYF. Written as DNA, the CDR3 is TGTGCCGTAGTGGACAGGGGTTCTGGAAACACCATATATTTT.